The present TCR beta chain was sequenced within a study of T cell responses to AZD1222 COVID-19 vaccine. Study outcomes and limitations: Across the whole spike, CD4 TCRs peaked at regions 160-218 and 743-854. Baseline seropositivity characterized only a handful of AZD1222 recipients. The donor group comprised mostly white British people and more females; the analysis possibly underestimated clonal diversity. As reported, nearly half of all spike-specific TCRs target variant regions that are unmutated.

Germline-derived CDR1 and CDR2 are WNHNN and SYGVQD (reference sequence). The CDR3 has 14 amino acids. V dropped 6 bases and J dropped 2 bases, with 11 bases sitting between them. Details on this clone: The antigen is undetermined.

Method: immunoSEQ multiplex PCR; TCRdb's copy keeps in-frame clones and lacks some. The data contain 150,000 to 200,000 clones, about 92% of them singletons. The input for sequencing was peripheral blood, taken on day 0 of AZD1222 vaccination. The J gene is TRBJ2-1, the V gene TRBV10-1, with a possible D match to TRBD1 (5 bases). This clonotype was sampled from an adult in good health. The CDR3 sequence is CASSQGQPYNEQFF. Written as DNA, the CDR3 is TGCGCCAGCAGCCAGGGCCAACCCTACAATGAGCAGTTCTTC.